This T cell receptor (beta chain) was identified during a study of T cell repertoires in cytomegalovirus infection. TCRdb reanalysed the reads using MiXCR and keeps one entry per CDR3 protein. The sample shows about 160,000 distinct CDR3 sequences, roughly 17% of them seen only once. The CDR3 sequence is 13 residues long. The V end was cut by 5 bases, the J end by 2 bases, with 10 bases between. CDR1 SEHNR and CDR2 FQNEAQ come from the germline V gene (reference sequence). This TCR came from a human donor in good health (CMV status not recorded). Some clones in this sample may be carry-over from other donors' samples. V is TRBV7-9 and J is TRBJ2-7; D not resolved. Sequencing was done on a sample of CD8+ T cells from PBMCs. In nucleotides, the CDR3 is TGTGCCAGCAGCCTTCAGGCAGCCTACGAGCAGTACTTC. Protein sequence: CASSLQAAYEQYF. Supplemented by reference TRBV7-9 and TRBJ2-7, the full variable domain reads DTGVSQNPRHKITKRGQNVTFRCDPISEHNRLYWYRQTLGQGPEFLTYFQNEAQLEKSRLLSDRFSAERPKGSFSTLEIQRTEQGDSAMYLCASSLQAAYEQYFGPGTRLTVT.